The 17 T cell receptor beta chains below come from one sample, sequenced in a study of shared clonotypes between healthy human individuals. Profiled with immunoSEQ multiplex PCR; TCRdb holds only in-frame clones, not every one. Of 1.4 million to 1.5 million clones listed, around 97% are singletons. The sequenced sample was naive CD4+ T cells sorted from blood. The subset here: CD45RA+ positively selected. The receptors stem from a young man in good health.

V usage is TRBV9 and J usage is TRBJ2-1, with D possibly being TRBD2 (5 bases). CDR3 length: 17 residues. Trimming pared 0 bases from V and 2 bases from J, leaving 15 bases between. Looked up from germline, CDR1 is SGDLS and CDR2 is YYNGEE. The CDR3 sequence: CASSVGLAGLPYNEQFF. The CDR3 region has the DNA TGTGCCAGCAGCGTAGGCCTCGCGGGTTTACCCTACAATGAGCAGTTCTTC.

The chain recombines TRBV5-1 with TRBJ1-2, with no clear D. Per germline, CDR1 SGHRS and CDR2 YFSETQ. The CDR3 is made up of 15 amino acids. The V end was cut by 4 bases, the J end by 8 bases, with 21 bases between. CDR3 nucleotide sequence: TGCGCCAGCAGCACCGAAACCGGGCCCACTTTGGGCTACACCTTC. Its protein product is CASSTETGPTLGYTF.

This chain links TRBV9 with TRBJ2-7; D is undetermined. The germline V and J ends were trimmed by 4 bases and 5 bases, with 19 bases remaining between them. This CDR3 has 15 residues. Germline CDR1 SGDLS, CDR2 YYNGEE. This CDR3 is CASSPKGNSANEQYF. The DNA for the CDR3 is TGTGCCAGCAGCCCTAAAGGGAATTCAGCCAACGAGCAGTACTTC.

The V call is TRBV10-3, the J call TRBJ2-7; a weak D match, TRBD1 (6 bases). The CDR3 extends over 14 amino acids. V gave up 6 bases and J gave up 0 bases, with 12 bases separating them. Germline V lookup: CDR1 ENHRY, CDR2 SYGVKD. The CDR3 coding sequence is TGTGCCATCAGAGACAGGACAAGCTCCTACGAGCAGTACTTC. Translating it yields CAIRDRTSSYEQYF.

This chain connects TRBV12-2 to TRBJ2-5. TRBV12-2 corresponds to a pseudogene. The CDR3 contains 15 residues. The CDR3 protein is CASRFPREGGQTQYF. In DNA form, the CDR3 reads TGTGCAAGTCGCTTCCCCAGGGAAGGGGGGCAGACCCAGTACTTC.

V and J are TRBV7-6 and TRBJ2-2; 8 bases match TRBD1. Germline V gives CDR1 SGHVS, CDR2 FNYEAQ. CDR3 size: 18 residues. The V gene end was trimmed by 1 base and the J gene end by 2 bases; junction bases not matched to a gene: 9. Here the CDR3 reads CASSLVRVGQVNTGELFF. The DNA for the CDR3 is TGTGCCAGCAGCTTAGTTCGGGTGGGACAGGTTAACACCGGGGAGCTGTTTTTT.

This rearrangement joins TRBV5-4 to TRBJ2-1; TRBD1 agrees at 8 bases. This CDR3 is built from 18 residues. The germline V gene encodes CDR1 SGHNT and CDR2 YYREEE (reference sequence). V shed 2 bases, J shed 4 bases, and the junction held 14 bases outside the gene matches. The chain's CDR3 is CASSFGGRRQGTYNEQFF. In DNA, the CDR3 is TGTGCCAGCAGCTTTGGGGGGCGCCGACAGGGGACATACAATGAGCAGTTCTTC.

This chain links TRBV7-8 with TRBJ1-1; D might be TRBD1 (6 bases). Trimming shortened V by 6 bases and J by 3 bases, and 20 bases separated the two germline ends. Germline V gene data show CDR1 as SGHVS and CDR2 as FQNEAQ. This CDR3 spans 16 amino acids. The CDR3: CASRHGNRARDTEAFF. The CDR3 region has the DNA TGTGCCAGCAGACATGGGAACAGGGCGAGGGACACTGAAGCTTTCTTT.

Points on this clone: The same CDR3 can be traced to other DNA sequences in this sample. The rearrangement links TRBV6-5 to TRBJ1-1, with no clear D. This CDR3 contains 14 residues. The germline CDR1 and CDR2 sequences are MNHEY and SVGAGI. The ends were cut back, 0 bases at V and 2 bases at J, with 7 bases in the middle. CDR3: CASSYSRLNTEAFF. In nucleotides, the CDR3 is TGTGCCAGCAGTTACTCGCGCCTTAACACTGAAGCTTTCTTT.

The J gene is TRBJ2-3, the V gene TRBV27; D remains ambiguous. V gave up 5 bases and J gave up 2 bases, with 2 bases separating them. This CDR3 contains 11 residues. Germline loops: CDR1 MNHEY, CDR2 SMNVEV (reference sequence). CDR3 sequence reads: CASSATDTQYF. CDR3 coding DNA: TGTGCCAGCAGTGCCACAGATACGCAGTATTTT.

The chain has TRBV5-6 and TRBJ2-1; 7 bases align to TRBD1. CDR1 and CDR2 from the germline V gene are SGHDT and YYEEEE. The length of the CDR3 is 15 residues. Trimming removed 0 bases from V and 3 bases from J; junction bases left unmatched: 3. CDR3 DNA sequence: TGTGCCAGCAGCTTGGTCCCAGGGGGCTACAATGAGCAGTTCTTC. It codes for CASSLVPGGYNEQFF.

The chain has TRBV25-1 and TRBJ2-7, with no clear D. Trimming pared 1 base from V and 0 bases from J, leaving 4 bases between. The CDR3 runs to 13 residues. From germline, CDR1 is MGHDK and CDR2 SYGVNS. In DNA form, the CDR3 reads TGTGCCAGCAGTGAATTGGGCTCCTACGAGCAGTACTTC. Translating it yields CASSELGSYEQYF.

Concerning this clone: The sample holds other DNA sequences that translate to the same CDR3. The rearrangement uses TRBV7-9 and TRBJ1-5, with 10 bases fitting TRBD1. V lost 5 bases, J lost 3 bases, and 4 bases stayed unmatched. This CDR3 comprises 15 residues. Per the germline V gene, CDR1 is SEHNR and CDR2 is FQNEAQ (reference sequence). CDR3: CASSPGTGDNQPQHF. CDR3 DNA: TGTGCCAGCAGCCCCGGGACAGGGGACAATCAGCCCCAGCATTTT.

The chain links TRBV7-6 to TRBJ2-7; D is undetermined. Trimming stripped 5 bases from V and 4 bases from J, with 6 bases between. CDR1 SGHVS and CDR2 FNYEAQ come from the germline V gene. CDR3 length equals 11 residues. As DNA, the CDR3 is TGTGCCAGCAGCGAAACGTACGAGCAGTACTTC. Protein: CASSETYEQYF.

This chain connects TRBV6-1 to TRBJ2-2; D gene unclear. The CDR3 is 16 residues long. Trimming stripped 2 bases from V and 6 bases from J, with 16 bases between. Germline V gene data show CDR1 as MNHNS and CDR2 as SASEGT. In DNA form, the CDR3 reads TGTGCCAGCAGTGAACGTCAAGCCTTCTCCTCCGGGGAGCTGTTTTTT. Translating it yields CASSERQAFSSGELFF.

A remark on this clone: The sample holds other DNA sequences that translate to the same CDR3. This chain uses TRBV5-1 with TRBJ2-3, with D hard to call. The germline V gene encodes CDR1 SGHRS and CDR2 YFSETQ. The CDR3 sequence is 14 residues long. The V end was cut by 0 bases, the J end by 4 bases, with 9 bases between. The CDR3 here is CASSLGTRADTQYF. In DNA form, the CDR3 reads TGCGCCAGCAGCTTGGGCACAAGGGCAGATACGCAGTATTTT.

Notes on this clone: Other DNA sequences in the same sample also yield this CDR3. This chain uses TRBV5-1 with TRBJ2-5; D gene unclear. Germline loops: CDR1 SGHRS, CDR2 YFSETQ. The CDR3 is made up of 13 amino acids. Trimming shortened V by 0 bases and J by 4 bases, and 7 bases separated the two germline ends. For the CDR3, the DNA is TGCGCCAGCAGCTTGGGCTCCGGAGAGACCCAGTACTTC. Translation gives CASSLGSGETQYF.